One T cell receptor (beta chain) is described in this entry. The CDR3 length is 15 residues. Trimming took 2 bases from V and 4 from J; bases not matched to a gene: 5. Germline lookup yields CDR1 SGHRS and CDR2 YFSETQ. This sample stems from a study of blood T cell repertoires in COVID-19. Under the authors' procedure: Estimation of nucleated cell counts relied on the amplification of reference gene primers. TCRdb's copy holds only in-frame clones and misses some; the assay was immunoSEQ multiplex PCR. V and J calls and clone size are copied from that table; D and trimming were computed from the DNA. This table has approximately 170,000 clones, approximately 81% appearing once.

The receptor's source is an elderly woman with active or convalescent COVID-19. The chain carries TRBV5-1 and TRBJ2-3; 9 nucleotides line up with TRBD1. The sample taken for sequencing was peripheral blood. The CDR3 DNA reads TGCGCCAGCAGCTTACAGGGGGCCGGCGCAGATACGCAGTATTTT. The encoded protein is CASSLQGAGADTQYF.